This is a list of T cell receptor beta chains from one sample in a study of T cell responses to AZD1222 COVID-19 vaccine. Profiling relied on immunoSEQ multiplex PCR, and the TCRdb table lists in-frame clones only, not all of them. Of some 100,000 clones listed, 80% to 90% are singletons. Sequenced material: peripheral blood, taken 28 days after the second AZD1222 dose. These TCRs come from an adult who received the AZD1222 COVID-19 vaccine. CDR3s include the opening cysteine and the closing phenylalanine or tryptophan. The D gene is left open where the match is weak. Size is stated for part of the rows, as once, few or many counts, or as a class when the clone is expanded.

cdr3_aa,cdr3_nt,clone_size,d_call,j_call,v_call
CASGAQATNEKLFF,TGTGCTAGTGGTGCCCAGGCAACTAATGAAAAACTGTTTTTT,NA,NA,TRBJ1-4,TRBV12-5
CASSGGADTQYF,TGTGCCAGTAGTGGCGGCGCAGATACGCAGTATTTT,NA,NA,TRBJ2-3,TRBV19
CASSLFRGNTIYF,TGTGCCAGCAGTTTATTCCGTGGAAACACCATATATTTT,NA,NA,TRBJ1-3,TRBV27
CASSPQERGETQYF,TGTGCCAGCAGCCCGCAGGAAAGGGGGGAGACCCAGTACTTC,NA,NA,TRBJ2-5,TRBV4-2
CASSYFESNTEAFF,TGTGCCAGCAGCTACTTTGAGTCGAACACTGAAGCTTTCTTT,NA,NA,TRBJ1-1,TRBV7-2
CASSPGTSSSGYTF,TGTGCCAGCTCACCAGGGACCTCTTCCAGTGGCTACACCTTC,NA,NA,TRBJ1-2,TRBV18
CASSFQARGIPDTQYF,TGTGCCAGCAGCTTCCAAGCGCGGGGGATTCCAGATACGCAGTATTTT,once,TRBD2,TRBJ2-3,TRBV7-3
CASSQDRPQGAIDTQYF,TGTGCCAGCAGCCAAGATCGGCCGCAGGGGGCAATAGATACGCAGTATTTT,NA,TRBD1,TRBJ2-3,TRBV14
CASSLAPGTGQPQHF,TGTGCCAGCTCCTTGGCCCCAGGGACCGGGCAGCCCCAGCATTTT,NA,NA,TRBJ1-5,TRBV6-4
CASNPGLVAGELFF,TGTGCCAGTAACCCGGGACTAGTGGCCGGGGAGCTGTTTTTT,once,TRBD2,TRBJ2-2,TRBV3-1/TRBV3-2
CASSAGTRNNEQFF,TGCGCCAGCAGCGCCGGGACTAGAAACAATGAGCAGTTCTTC,NA,TRBD2,TRBJ2-1,TRBV5-1
CASSVAIDSPYTLLHF,TGTGCCAGCAGCGTAGCTATTGACAGCCCATACACCCTCCTCCACTTT,NA,NA,TRBJ1-6,TRBV9
CASSFYRDSPLHF,TGTGCCAGCAGTTTCTACAGGGATTCACCCCTCCACTTT,NA,NA,TRBJ1-6,TRBV3-1/TRBV3-2
CASSKGRNSPLHF,TGTGCTAGCAGCAAAGGGAGAAATTCACCCCTCCACTTT,once,NA,TRBJ1-6,TRBV7-7
CAWDRGLSGNTIYF,TGTGCCTGGGACAGGGGACTCTCTGGAAACACCATATATTTT,few,TRBD1,TRBJ1-3,TRBV30
CASSPTRNTEAFF,TGTGCCAGCAGCCCGACAAGAAACACTGAAGCTTTCTTT,NA,NA,TRBJ1-1,TRBV6-2/TRBV6-3
CASRQTGVGGYTF,TGTGCCAGCAGACAGACAGGAGTCGGTGGCTACACCTTC,NA,NA,TRBJ1-2,TRBV12-3/TRBV12-4
CSVVGLAETYNEQFF,TGCAGCGTTGTAGGACTAGCGGAAACCTACAATGAGCAGTTCTTC,NA,TRBD2,TRBJ2-1,TRBV29-1
CATGDQETQYF,TGTGCCACCGGGGACCAAGAGACCCAGTACTTC,NA,NA,TRBJ2-5,TRBV24-1
CARPADNQTNEQFF,TGTGCCAGACCCGCGGACAATCAGACCAATGAGCAGTTCTTC,NA,NA,TRBJ2-1,TRBV6-5
CASSLGQAHEKLFF,TGTGCCAGCAGCCTGGGACAGGCCCATGAAAAACTGTTTTTT,NA,TRBD1,TRBJ1-4,TRBV5-6
CASSYPGRGGIDTQYF,TGTGCCAGCAGTTACCCGGGAAGGGGCGGGATTGATACGCAGTATTTT,NA,NA,TRBJ2-3,TRBV6-2/TRBV6-3
CASSVGTSGYEQYF,TGTGCCAGCAGCGTAGGGACTAGCGGATACGAGCAGTACTTC,NA,TRBD2,TRBJ2-7,TRBV9
CASSLQGGPTEAFF,TGTGCCAGCAGCTTACAGGGGGGGCCCACTGAAGCTTTCTTT,NA,TRBD1,TRBJ1-1,TRBV7-2